What follows are 25 T cell receptor beta chains derived from one specimen sequenced in a study of human T cells and chemical hapten exposure. One entry per CDR3 protein results from TCRdb running MiXCR on the RACE reads. The sample carries approximately 97,000 distinct CDR3 sequences, 25% to 35% recorded once. Time point noted: patch test 3, about 24 weeks after DPC sensitization. Treatment in this sample: therapeutic diphenylcyclopropenone sensitization with weekly scalp DPC. Material: whole blood, obtained in connection with sensitization to the hapten diphenylcyclopropenone (DPC). These receptors all come from a man aged 35 to 55 with alopecia areata. Some clones in this sample may be carry-over from other donors' samples.

The J gene is TRBJ1-1, the V gene TRBV28, with D possibly being TRBD1 (5 bases). The germline V gene encodes CDR1 MDHEN and CDR2 SYDVKM. The V end lost 6 bases, the J end lost 3 bases, and 20 bases lay between the germline ends. The CDR3 runs 16 residues. The CDR3: CASSSYLGLTYTEAFF. The CDR3 DNA reads TGTGCCAGCAGCTCTTACCTGGGACTTACCTACACTGAAGCTTTCTTT.

V gene TRBV5-1 combines with J gene TRBJ2-3, with no clear D. The CDR3 runs 14 residues. With 0 bases removed from V and 5 bases from J, the gap between germline ends came to 10 bases. Germline V gene lookup returns CDR1 SGHRS and CDR2 YFSETQ. The CDR3 protein is CASSLDTARDTQYF. The DNA of the CDR3 is TGCGCCAGCAGCTTGGATACAGCTAGAGATACGCAGTATTTT.

The chain joins TRBV10-2 to TRBJ2-3; D uncertain. The CDR3 covers 14 residues. Germline CDR1 WSHSY, CDR2 SAAADI. The V end lost 3 bases, the J end lost 6 bases, and 13 bases lay between the germline ends. CDR3 amino acids: CASSDRLFADTQYF. CDR3 bases: TGCGCCAGCAGTGACAGACTGTTCGCCGATACGCAGTATTTT.

This clonotype was picked up many times. The chain has TRBV12-3 or TRBV12-4 and TRBJ2-1, with 9 bases that match TRBD2. The trim removed 1 base at V and 6 bases at J, leaving 16 bases unmatched. CDR3 length equals 19 residues. In DNA, the CDR3 is TGTGCCAGCAGTTTAGGTTTTCGGCTAGCGGGACTATCGTCCAATGAGCAGTTCTTC. This encodes CASSLGFRLAGLSSNEQFF.

The chain has TRBV29-1 and TRBJ2-1, with TRBD2 identical over 14 bases. V was pared by 4 bases and J by 6 bases, with 5 bases of the junction left unmatched. Germline V gene lookup returns CDR1 SQVTM and CDR2 ANQGSEA. The CDR3 loop spans 15 amino acids. The CDR3 DNA follows: TGCAGCGTTGGACCGGGACTAGCGGGAGTCAATGAGCAGTTCTTC. It is translated as CSVGPGLAGVNEQFF.

The V gene is TRBV5-1, the J gene TRBJ2-5; 10 bases are shared with TRBD2. CDR3 length equals 14 residues. V was clipped by 4 bases and J by 5 bases; unmatched bases: 5. Looked up from germline, CDR1 is SGHRS and CDR2 is YFSETQ. The CDR3 protein is CASSTGTSEETQYF. The CDR3 nucleotides are TGCGCCAGCAGCACCGGGACTAGCGAGGAGACCCAGTACTTC.

The chain links TRBV3-1 to TRBJ1-1; no firm D call. The CDR3 consists of 16 residues. V was clipped by 1 base and J by 4 bases, with 16 bases between them. Germline assignment: CDR1 LGHDT and CDR2 YNNKEL (reference sequence). The CDR3 sequence: CASSQGVGPSATEAFF. The CDR3 bases are TGTGCCAGCAGCCAAGGAGTCGGCCCCTCAGCCACTGAAGCTTTCTTT.

The sample holds many counts of this clonotype. The rearrangement joins TRBV18 to TRBJ1-1; D unclear. The CDR3 totals 12 residues. The ends were cut back, 9 bases at V and 2 bases at J, with 10 bases in the middle. Germline CDR1 and CDR2: KGHSH and LQKENI. The CDR3 region is CASSERNTEAFF. CDR3 DNA: TGTGCCAGTTCCGAAAGAAACACTGAAGCTTTCTTT.

This chain uses TRBV6-6 with TRBJ2-3; D is uncertain. CDR1 is MNHNY, CDR2 SVGAGI, per germline (reference sequence). V lost 0 bases and J lost 1, with 14 bases in between. The CDR3 loop spans 17 amino acids. The CDR3 here is CASSYSKQLVRTDTQYF. CDR3 sequence (DNA): TGTGCCAGCAGTTACTCTAAACAGCTGGTGCGCACAGATACGCAGTATTTT.

This clonotype was seen only once. The chain couples TRBV20-1 to TRBJ2-3; a weak D match, TRBD1 (6 bases). The V gene's germline CDR1 is DFQATT and CDR2 SNEGSKA (reference sequence). CDR3 length: 14 residues. V lost 6 bases to trimming and J lost 2 bases, with 15 bases between them. The CDR3 loop is CSATGTRLTDTQYF. The CDR3 DNA is TGCAGTGCCACCGGGACAAGACTCACAGATACGCAGTATTTT.

The rearrangement uses TRBV14 and TRBJ2-1; no reliable D call. In germline, CDR1 is SGHDN, CDR2 FVKESK. This CDR3 comprises 15 residues. V lost 0 bases to trimming and J lost 3 bases, with 9 bases between them. CDR3 sequence (DNA): TGTGCCAGCAGCCAAGACGCCAGTTTCTACAATGAGCAGTTCTTC. Amino acids: CASSQDASFYNEQFF.

CDR3 coding DNA: TGTGCCATCAGTGGGGCCATCATACAGGGCTCTGGAAACACCATATATTTT. Translation gives CAISGAIIQGSGNTIYF. The gene calls are TRBV10-3 and TRBJ1-3; TRBD1 is a possible D gene (6 bases). CDR1 is ENHRY and CDR2 is SYGVKD in the germline V gene. Trimming left V 4 bases short and J 0 bases short, with 16 bases between. The CDR3 covers 17 residues.

This clonotype was recorded only once. The rearrangement joins TRBV7-9 to TRBJ2-4, with D hard to call. There are 12 residues in the CDR3. Germline CDR1 SEHNR, CDR2 FQNEAQ (reference sequence). Trimming cost V 4 bases and J 8 bases, with 9 bases left between them. This chain's CDR3 is CASSSYSDIQYF. In DNA form, the CDR3 reads TGTGCCAGCAGCTCTTACTCGGACATTCAGTACTTC.

This chain uses TRBV28 with TRBJ2-7; 13 nucleotides agree with TRBD2. Germline CDR1 reads MDHEN; CDR2 reads SYDVKM. The CDR3 covers 15 residues. J lost 9 bases, V lost 6 bases, and 11 bases had no gene match. The CDR3 nucleotides read TGTGCCAGCAGCTCGACTAGCGGGGGGCTTTGGAGGCAGTACTTC. Its translation: CASSSTSGGLWRQYF.

This clonotype was observed many times. The V and J genes are TRBV28 and TRBJ2-7; perhaps TRBD2 as D (5 bases). The CDR3 is 12 amino acids. V was shortened by 5 bases and J by 3 bases, with 8 bases between the two germline ends. Germline CDR1 and CDR2: MDHEN and SYDVKM. In nucleotides, the CDR3 is TGTGCCAGCAGTGTCCGGGACTACGAGCAGTACTTC. Translation gives CASSVRDYEQYF.

This clonotype was counted at least ten times. The chain carries TRBV20-1 and TRBJ2-1; 8 nucleotides align to TRBD2. This CDR3 contains 14 residues. After removal of 6 bases from V and 0 bases from J, the junction contained 4 bases not matched to a gene. The V gene's germline CDR1 is DFQATT and CDR2 SNEGSKA (reference sequence). The CDR3 is CSARSGSSYNEQFF. CDR3 bases: TGCAGTGCAAGAAGCGGGAGCTCCTACAATGAGCAGTTCTTC.

This clonotype was picked up a small number of times. The chain employs TRBV6-2 or TRBV6-3 and TRBJ2-3; D is undetermined. Germline loops: CDR1 MNHEY, CDR2 SVGEGT. There are 11 residues in the CDR3. With 4 bases removed from V and 5 bases from J, the gap between germline ends came to 4 bases. The CDR3 here is CASSSRDTQYF. The CDR3 nucleotides read TGTGCCAGCAGTTCGAGAGATACGCAGTATTTT.

The V gene is TRBV28, the J gene TRBJ2-1, with TRBD2 as a possible D gene (5 bases). The CDR3 runs to 16 residues. Germline CDR1 MDHEN, CDR2 SYDVKM. Between the trimmed V and J ends, which lost 5 bases and 0 bases, there was a span of 14 bases. The CDR3 DNA is TGTGCCAGCAGTCTCTCCAGTGCGGGCTCCTACAATGAGCAGTTCTTC. Its protein is CASSLSSAGSYNEQFF.

In its sample, this clonotype was seen a few times. V usage is TRBV29-1 and J usage is TRBJ2-3; D not resolved. Germline lookup yields CDR1 SQVTM and CDR2 ANQGSEA. The CDR3 extends over 12 amino acids. V shed 5 bases and J shed 0 bases, with 6 bases lying between them. Written as DNA, the CDR3 is TGCAGCGTTACTCCTAGCACAGATACGCAGTATTTT. It codes for CSVTPSTDTQYF.

This clonotype appeared a few times. The chain has TRBV7-2 and TRBJ2-7; 8 bases fit TRBD2. CDR1 is SGHTA, CDR2 FQGNSA, per germline. The CDR3 contains 18 residues. V trimming: 1 base; J trimming: 4 bases; junction bases outside the gene matches: 15. The CDR3 reads CASSLVPAGVGEGYEQYF. For the CDR3, the DNA is TGTGCCAGCAGCTTAGTTCCAGCGGGAGTAGGCGAAGGGTACGAGCAGTACTTC.

This clonotype has more than one count but fewer than ten. The chain employs TRBV20-1 and TRBJ2-3; D remains ambiguous. From germline, CDR1 is DFQATT and CDR2 SNEGSKA (reference sequence). Trimming took off 3 bases at V and 7 bases at J, with 14 bases between the two ends. CDR3 length equals 13 residues. The CDR3 coding sequence is TGCAGTGCTAGGGCCCCACTTTGGAATACGCAGTATTTT. Translated, it gives CSARAPLWNTQYF.

The rearrangement joins TRBV28 to TRBJ2-3; TRBD2 aligns across 9 bases. The germline CDR1 and CDR2 sequences are MDHEN and SYDVKM. The V and J ends lost 6 bases and 3 bases, in that order; junction bases with no gene match: 13. The CDR3 contains 17 residues. This chain's CDR3 is CASSFGAAGGWTDTQYF. The CDR3, as DNA: TGTGCCAGCAGCTTCGGTGCAGCGGGAGGCTGGACAGATACGCAGTATTTT.

The chain has TRBV10-3 and TRBJ1-1; 9 positions match TRBD1. There are 14 residues in the CDR3. From germline, CDR1 is ENHRY and CDR2 SYGVKD. After removal of 10 bases from V and 1 base from J, the junction contained 7 bases not matched to a gene. CDR3 coding DNA: TGTGCCACCCGTCAGGGACAGGGGAACACTGAAGCTTTCTTT. Translating it yields CATRQGQGNTEAFF.

This clonotype was seen only a few times. The chain recombines TRBV7-9 with TRBJ2-5; tentative D call: TRBD2 (6 bases). V was shortened by 5 bases and J by 0 bases, with 13 bases between the two germline ends. This CDR3 has 15 residues. The V gene's germline CDR1 is SEHNR and CDR2 FQNEAQ (reference sequence). CDR3 in amino acids: CASSGGIRYQETQYF. Written as DNA, the CDR3 is TGTGCCAGCAGCGGAGGGATACGGTACCAAGAGACCCAGTACTTC.

This clonotype occurred a few times. The CDR3 here is CSARATGTNSYEQYF. The CDR3 nucleotides read TGCAGTGCTAGAGCTACCGGGACTAACTCCTACGAGCAGTACTTC. V is TRBV20-1 and J is TRBJ2-7, with 7 nucleotides matching TRBD2. This CDR3 region has 15 residues. V was pared by 1 base and J by 0 bases, with 6 bases of the junction left unmatched. Germline values: CDR1 DFQATT, CDR2 SNEGSKA (reference sequence).